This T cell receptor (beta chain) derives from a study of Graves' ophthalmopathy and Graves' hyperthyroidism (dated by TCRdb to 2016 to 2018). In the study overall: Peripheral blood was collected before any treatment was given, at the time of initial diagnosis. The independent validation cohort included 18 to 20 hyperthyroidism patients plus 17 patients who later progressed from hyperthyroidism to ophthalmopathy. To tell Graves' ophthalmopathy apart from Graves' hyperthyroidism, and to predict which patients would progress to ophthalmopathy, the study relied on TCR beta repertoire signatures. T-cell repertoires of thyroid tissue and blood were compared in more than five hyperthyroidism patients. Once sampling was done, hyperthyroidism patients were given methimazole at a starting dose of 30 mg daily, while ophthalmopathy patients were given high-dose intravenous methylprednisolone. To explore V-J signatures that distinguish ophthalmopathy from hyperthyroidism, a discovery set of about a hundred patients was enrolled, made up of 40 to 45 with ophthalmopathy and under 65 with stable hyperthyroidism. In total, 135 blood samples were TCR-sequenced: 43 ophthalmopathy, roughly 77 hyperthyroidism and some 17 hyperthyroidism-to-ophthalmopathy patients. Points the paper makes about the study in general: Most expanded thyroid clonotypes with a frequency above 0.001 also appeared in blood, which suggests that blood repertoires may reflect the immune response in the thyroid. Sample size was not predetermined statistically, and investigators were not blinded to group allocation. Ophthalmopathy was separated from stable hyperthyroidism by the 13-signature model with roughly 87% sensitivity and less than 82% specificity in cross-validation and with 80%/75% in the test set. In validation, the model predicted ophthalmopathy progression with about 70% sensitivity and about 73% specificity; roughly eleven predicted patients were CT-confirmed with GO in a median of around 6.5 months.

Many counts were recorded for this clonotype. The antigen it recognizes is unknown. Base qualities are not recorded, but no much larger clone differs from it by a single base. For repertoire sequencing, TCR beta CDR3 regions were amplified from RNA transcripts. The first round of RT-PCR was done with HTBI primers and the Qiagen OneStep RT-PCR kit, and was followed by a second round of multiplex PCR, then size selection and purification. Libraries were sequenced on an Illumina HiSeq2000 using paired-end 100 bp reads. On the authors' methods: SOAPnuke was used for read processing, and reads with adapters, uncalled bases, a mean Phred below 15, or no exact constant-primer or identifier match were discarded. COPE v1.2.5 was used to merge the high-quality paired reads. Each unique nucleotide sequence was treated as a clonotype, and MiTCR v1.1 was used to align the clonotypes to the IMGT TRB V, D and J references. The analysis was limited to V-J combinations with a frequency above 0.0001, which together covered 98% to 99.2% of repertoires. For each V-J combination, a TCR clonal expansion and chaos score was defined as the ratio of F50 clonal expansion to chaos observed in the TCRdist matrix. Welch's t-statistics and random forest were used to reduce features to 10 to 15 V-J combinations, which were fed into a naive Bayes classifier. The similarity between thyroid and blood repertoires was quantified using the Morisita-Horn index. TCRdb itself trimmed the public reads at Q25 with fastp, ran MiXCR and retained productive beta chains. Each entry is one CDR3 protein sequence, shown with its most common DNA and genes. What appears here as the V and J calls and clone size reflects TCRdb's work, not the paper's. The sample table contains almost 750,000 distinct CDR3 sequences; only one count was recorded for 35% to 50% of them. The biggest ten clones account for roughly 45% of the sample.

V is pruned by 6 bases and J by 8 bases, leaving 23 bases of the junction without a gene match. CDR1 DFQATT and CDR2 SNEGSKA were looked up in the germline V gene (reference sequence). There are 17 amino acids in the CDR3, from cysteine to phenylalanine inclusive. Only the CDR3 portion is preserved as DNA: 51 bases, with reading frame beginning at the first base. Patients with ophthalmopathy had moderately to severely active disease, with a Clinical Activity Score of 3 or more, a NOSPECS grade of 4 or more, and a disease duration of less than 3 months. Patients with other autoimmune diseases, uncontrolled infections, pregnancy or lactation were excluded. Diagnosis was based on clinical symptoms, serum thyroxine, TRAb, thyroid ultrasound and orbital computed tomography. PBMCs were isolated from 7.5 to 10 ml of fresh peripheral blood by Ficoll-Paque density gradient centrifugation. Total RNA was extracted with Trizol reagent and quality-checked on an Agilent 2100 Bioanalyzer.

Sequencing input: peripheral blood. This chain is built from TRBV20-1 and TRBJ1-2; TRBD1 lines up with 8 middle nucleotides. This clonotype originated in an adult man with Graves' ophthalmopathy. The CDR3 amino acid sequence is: CSAHNPGQAVGRIGYTF. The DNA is TGCAGTGCCCATAACCCGGGACAGGCGGTAGGGCGGATCGGCTACACCTTC.